These 18 T cell receptor beta chains were sequenced from one sample in a study of early T cells in non-severe SARS-CoV-2 infection. MiXCR, run by TCRdb on the 5' RACE reads, gives a single entry per CDR3 protein. The sample shows approximately 89,000 distinct CDR3 sequences, around 15% of them seen only once. Specimen: whole blood. These receptors all stem from an adult who was a healthcare worker with PCR-confirmed SARS-CoV-2 infection or an uninfected control (not recorded which).

The chain combines TRBV10-1 with TRBJ2-2; D may be TRBD2 (5 bases). The CDR3 spans 12 residues. V lost 5 bases and J 6 bases, leaving 7 bases between the germline ends. The germline V gene encodes CDR1 WNHNN and CDR2 SYGVQD (reference sequence). CDR3 DNA sequence: TGCGCCAGCAGTCGGGGAGCCGGGGAGCTGTTTTTT. This sequence encodes CASSRGAGELFF.

There are a few counts of this clonotype. The gene calls are TRBV14 and TRBJ1-1; a possible D gene is TRBD1 (6 bases). V lost 3 bases and J 4 bases, leaving 12 bases between the germline ends. Germline V gives CDR1 SGHDN, CDR2 FVKESK. The CDR3 covers 14 residues. CDR3 nucleotide sequence: TGTGCCAGCAGCCATCCAGGGGCGCCCACTGAAGCTTTCTTT. Its translation is CASSHPGAPTEAFF.

This clonotype has a handful of counts. The V gene is TRBV10-3, the J gene TRBJ2-7; possibly TRBD1 for D (5 bases). CDR1 is ENHRY and CDR2 is SYGVKD in the germline V gene. Trimming cost V 5 bases and J 4 bases, with 9 bases left between them. The length of the CDR3 is 12 residues. CDR3 region: CAISTQGYEQYF. CDR3 bases: TGTGCCATCAGTACTCAGGGATACGAGCAGTACTTC.

This clonotype showed up just a few times. The V call is TRBV7-9, the J call TRBJ2-1, with 8 positions matching TRBD2. There are 16 residues in the CDR3. The germline V gene has CDR1 SEHNR and CDR2 FQNEAQ (reference sequence). Unmatched junction bases numbered 14, after V lost 6 bases and J lost 7 bases. This CDR3 reads CASSPRGVAGNNEQFF. The CDR3 DNA sequence: TGTGCCAGCAGTCCCCGGGGAGTAGCGGGGAATAATGAGCAGTTCTTC.

This clonotype was recorded a few times. This chain joins TRBV20-1 and TRBJ2-1; TRBD2 matches 8 bases. The V segment lost 0 bases and the J segment 7 bases; nucleotides outside the gene matches: 11. In germline, CDR1 is DFQATT, CDR2 SNEGSKA (reference sequence). This CDR3 is built from 16 residues. CDR3 coding DNA: TGCAGTGCTAGAGATCCGGGCAGCGGGAGAGTTAATGAGCAGTTCTTC. This encodes CSARDPGSGRVNEQFF.

This clonotype appeared many times. The chain employs TRBV12-3 or TRBV12-4 and TRBJ2-5; the D gene could be TRBD1 or TRBD2 (5 bases each). V lost 2 bases, J lost 4 bases, and 14 bases lay in between. The length of the CDR3 is 15 residues. CDR3 coding DNA: TGTGCCAGCAGTTTATTAGGGGCGAGGGGAGAGACCCAGTACTTC. Protein: CASSLLGARGETQYF.

V is TRBV29-1 and J is TRBJ2-1, with unresolved D. CDR1 is SQVTM and CDR2 is ANQGSEA in the germline V gene. V was clipped by 2 bases and J by 0 bases, with 8 bases between them. This CDR3 is 14 amino acids long. The CDR3 spells CSVEMLVSYNEQFF. CDR3 nucleotides: TGCAGCGTTGAAATGCTAGTCTCCTACAATGAGCAGTTCTTC.

In its sample, this clonotype was seen many times. The chain couples TRBV6-5 to TRBJ1-1, with 7 bases lining up with TRBD1. Germline trimming cut 7 bases from V and 1 base from J; bases unmatched to any gene: 9. CDR1 MNHEY and CDR2 SVGAGI come from the germline V gene. This CDR3 is 15 amino acids long. The CDR3 reads CASNIDRTGNTEAFF. In nucleotides, the CDR3 is TGTGCCAGCAATATAGACCGGACAGGGAACACTGAAGCTTTCTTT.

This clonotype has only a few counts. The chain uses TRBV5-1 and TRBJ2-5; TRBD2 aligns across 14 bases. CDR1 is SGHRS, CDR2 YFSETQ, per germline. The CDR3 extends over 15 amino acids. V shed 3 bases, J shed 5 bases, and the junction held 3 bases outside the gene matches. The CDR3 DNA is TGCGCCAGCAGCTCGACTAGCGGGAGGGAGGAGACCCAGTACTTC. This translates into CASSSTSGREETQYF.

The chain carries TRBV18 and TRBJ2-5, with D possibly matching TRBD2 (6 bases). Deletions cut 3 bases from V and 1 base from J, with 12 bases between. The CDR3 covers 15 residues. Germline V gene data show CDR1 as KGHSH and CDR2 as LQKENI. The CDR3 DNA reads as TGTGCCAGCTCACCTGCGGGACCGATCCAAGAGACCCAGTACTTC. Its protein is CASSPAGPIQETQYF.

This chain connects TRBV5-1 to TRBJ2-1; D is perhaps TRBD1 (5 bases). With 0 bases removed from V and 7 bases from J, the gap between germline ends came to 8 bases. The CDR3 runs to 13 residues. Germline-derived CDR1 and CDR2 are SGHRS and YFSETQ. Here the CDR3 reads CASSLVGPNEQFF. The CDR3 region has the DNA TGCGCCAGCAGCTTGGTGGGGCCGAATGAGCAGTTCTTC. The full variable domain, with the rest looked up from reference TRBV5-1 and TRBJ2-1, is KAGVTQTPRYLIKTRGQQVTLSCSPISGHRSVSWYQQTPGQGLQFLFEYFSETQRNKGNFPGRFSGRQFSNSRSEMNVSTLELGDSALYLCASSLVGPNEQFFGPGTRLTVL.

This clonotype has a count of ten or more. The V gene is TRBV29-1, the J gene TRBJ2-3, with D perhaps assigned TRBD1 or TRBD2 (5 bases each). The V and J ends lost 1 base and 1 base respectively, with 9 bases between them. Germline-derived CDR1 and CDR2 are SQVTM and ANQGSEA. CDR3 length: 14 amino acids. DNA of the CDR3: TGCAGCGTTGAAGCCGAGGGGCGCACAGATACGCAGTATTTT. This codes for CSVEAEGRTDTQYF.

This sequence joins TRBV14 and TRBJ1-4, with 7 bases fitting TRBD1. This CDR3 is built from 15 residues. The junction had 7 bases not matched to a gene; V was cut back by 4 bases and J by 5 bases. Germline values: CDR1 SGHDN, CDR2 FVKESK. The CDR3 reads CASSPHRGRNEKLFF. The CDR3 region has the DNA TGTGCCAGCAGCCCCCACAGGGGACGAAATGAAAAACTGTTTTTT.

The chain uses TRBV30 and TRBJ2-1, with D possibly TRBD2 on 6 matching bases. The germline V and J ends were trimmed by 1 base and 3 bases, with 10 bases remaining between them. This CDR3 is built from 14 residues. Germline-derived CDR1 and CDR2 are GTSNPN and SVGIG (reference sequence). The CDR3 nucleotides read TGTGCCTGGAGTGCCCTTAGCGGCTACAATGAGCAGTTCTTC. Translation: CAWSALSGYNEQFF.

The gene calls are TRBV5-5 and TRBJ2-2; maybe TRBD1 (6 bases). CDR1 and CDR2 (germline): SGHKS, YYEKEE (reference sequence). This CDR3 has 17 amino acids. Trimming shortened V by 1 base and J by 4 bases, and 17 bases separated the two germline ends. CDR3 DNA: TGTGCCAGCAGCTTGTTCCTAGGACAGCCATTCACCGGGGAGCTGTTTTTT. Its translation: CASSLFLGQPFTGELFF. The full variable domain, in which reference TRBV5-5 and TRBJ2-2 provide the parts outside the CDR3, is DAGVTQSPTHLIKTRGQQVTLRCSPISGHKSVSWYQQVLGQGPQFIFQYYEKEERGRGNFPDRFSARQFPNYSSELNVNALLLGDSALYLCASSLFLGQPFTGELFFGEGSRLTVL.

This clonotype was recorded at least ten times. The CDR3 spells CASSPPGRGSDGYTF. The DNA for the CDR3 is TGTGCCAGCTCACCACCGGGGCGGGGGAGCGATGGCTACACCTTC. The V call is TRBV18, the J call TRBJ1-2, with D possibly matching TRBD1 (5 bases). Germline CDR1 and CDR2: KGHSH and LQKENI. Trimming pared 0 bases from V and 6 bases from J, leaving 14 bases between. The CDR3 covers 15 residues.

This clonotype was observed a handful of times. The rearrangement links TRBV5-4 to TRBJ2-5; 10 nucleotides align to TRBD2. The CDR3 has 16 residues. CDR1 and CDR2 (germline): SGHNT, YYREEE (reference sequence). Trimming removed 0 bases from V and 5 bases from J; junction bases left unmatched: 7. The CDR3 DNA reads as TGTGCCAGCAGCTTGGCGGCTAGCGGGAGACATGAGACCCAGTACTTC. It encodes CASSLAASGRHETQYF.

Only a few counts were recorded for this clonotype. The chain couples TRBV7-9 to TRBJ2-7; the D gene is possibly TRBD1 (6 bases). Germline CDR1 is SEHNR and CDR2 is FQNEAQ (reference sequence). Trimming took off 5 bases at V and 6 bases at J, with 14 bases between the two ends. The CDR3 loop spans 13 amino acids. Written as DNA, the CDR3 is TGTGCCAGCAGCGCGACAGGTACCGGCGAGCAGTACTTC. Its protein product is CASSATGTGEQYF.